The T cell receptor beta chain under discussion was sequenced for a study of T cells in Graves' hyperthyroidism and ophthalmopathy. Duration under 3 months, a NOSPECS grade of at least 4, and a Clinical Activity Score of at least 3 characterized the ophthalmopathy patients. Overall study results and limits: Ophthalmopathy was predicted by the model a median of approximately 6 months ahead of onset.

In its sample, this clonotype was seen many times. The antigen is not known. Germline values: CDR1 SGHAT, CDR2 FQNNGV. V gave up 6 bases and J gave up 5 bases; unmatched junction bases: 9. The CDR3 runs to 15 residues. RNA transcripts were the template for amplifying TCR beta CDR3 regions. Primed by the HTBI set, a first-round RT-PCR was run on the TCR CDR3. TCRdb re-derived calls from the multiplex PCR reads in MiXCR, one entry per CDR3 protein. The sample carries 550,000 to 600,000 distinct CDR3 sequences, 14% recorded once. The clonotype was recovered from a woman between 18 and 30 years old with Graves' ophthalmopathy. The V and J genes are TRBV11-2 and TRBJ2-5, with 10 bases aligning to TRBD1. The sequencing input was blood. CDR3 protein: CASRRQGAPRETQYF. The DNA for the CDR3 is TGTGCCAGCAGGCGACAGGGGGCCCCCCGGGAGACCCAGTACTTC. Using reference TRBV11-2 and TRBJ2-5 for the parts outside the CDR3, the full variable domain is EAGVAQSPRYKIIEKRQSVAFWCNPISGHATLYWYQQILGQGPKLLIQFQNNGVVDDSQLPKDRFSAERLKGVDSTLKIQPAKLEDSAVYLCASRRQGAPRETQYFGPGTRLLVL.